The text below deals with one TCR beta chain. The data were taken from a study of blood T cell repertoires in COVID-19. Study-level information: Sources were T cells, B-cell-depleted T cells, or PBMCs; the material itself was cDNA or gDNA.

With 0 bases removed from V and 5 bases from J, the gap between germline ends came to 12 bases. This CDR3 spans 14 amino acids. Germline values: CDR1 SGHRS, CDR2 YFSETQ. Assay: immunoSEQ multiplex PCR; the TCRdb copy retains only in-frame clones and omits some. The data contain approximately 360,000 clones, roughly 88% of them singletons. The receptor was isolated from a woman between 25 and 40 years old with acute COVID-19. This chain uses TRBV5-1 with TRBJ2-7; D call uncertain. The specimen was PBMCs or T cells enriched from blood (not recorded which). The chain's CDR3 is CASSLAVHSNEQYF. CDR3 nucleotides: TGCGCCAGCAGCTTGGCGGTCCACAGCAACGAGCAGTACTTC.